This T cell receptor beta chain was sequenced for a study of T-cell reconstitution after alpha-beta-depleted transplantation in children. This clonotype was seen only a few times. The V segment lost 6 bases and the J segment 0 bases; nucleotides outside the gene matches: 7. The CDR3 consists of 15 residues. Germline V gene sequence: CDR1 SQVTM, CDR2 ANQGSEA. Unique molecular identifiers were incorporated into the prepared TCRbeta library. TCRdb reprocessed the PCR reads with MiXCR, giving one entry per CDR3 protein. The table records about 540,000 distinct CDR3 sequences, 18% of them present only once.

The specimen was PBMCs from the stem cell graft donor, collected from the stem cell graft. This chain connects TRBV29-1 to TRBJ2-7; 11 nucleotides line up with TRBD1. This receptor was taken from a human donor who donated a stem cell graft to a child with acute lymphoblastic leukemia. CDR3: CSVGTGGSSSYEQYF. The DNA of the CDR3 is TGCAGCGTCGGGACAGGGGGATCATCCTCCTACGAGCAGTACTTC.